The present T cell receptor beta chain was sequenced within a study of control samples from healthy donors and cancer patients. TCRdb keeps only in-frame clones here, not all; method: immunoSEQ multiplex PCR. The sample lists approximately 150,000 clones; about 90% were seen once. V lost 1 base and J 0 bases, leaving 16 bases between the germline ends. The length of the CDR3 is 17 residues. Per germline, CDR1 MGHRA and CDR2 YSYEKL. Sequencing input: blood. The chain combines TRBV4-1 with TRBJ2-7; D is possibly TRBD1 or TRBD2 (6 bases each). The sequence derives from a woman aged 40 to 50 in good health. CDR3 in DNA: TGCGCCAGCAGCCAAGTGGGGGGCGCAGGGCCCTCCTACGAGCAGTACTTC. Its translation is CASSQVGGAGPSYEQYF.